Below, 24 T cell receptor beta chains from the same sample are listed, as sequenced in a study of cytomegalovirus exposure and HLA in healthy donors. PCR employed 60 Vbeta and 13 Jbeta primers. TCRdb's copy holds only in-frame clones and misses some; the assay was immunoSEQ multiplex PCR. This listing includes 200,000 to 250,000 clones. The source material was PBMCs. The receptors derive from a woman in her 30s in good health and CMV-seropositive.

J is TRBJ1-3 and V is TRBV19; 7 bases are shared with TRBD1. The ends lost 4 bases at V and 4 bases at J; junction bases unmatched: 4. Germline values: CDR1 LNHDA, CDR2 SQIVND (reference sequence). This CDR3 has 14 residues. The CDR3 region is CASSRADRGNTIYF. The DNA for the CDR3 is TGTGCCAGTAGTAGGGCGGACAGGGGAAACACCATATATTTT.

DNA for the CDR3: TGTGCCACCGCCGGGACACAAAATGGCTACACCTTC. This encodes CATAGTQNGYTF. The J gene is TRBJ1-2, the V gene TRBV7-9, with D perhaps matching TRBD1 (6 bases). Per the germline V gene, CDR1 is SEHNR and CDR2 is FQNEAQ (reference sequence). V shed 10 bases and J shed 6 bases, with 15 bases lying between them. This CDR3 comprises 12 residues.

The rearrangement links TRBV12-5 to TRBJ1-4, with 7 bases lining up with TRBD1. Germline loops: CDR1 LGHNT, CDR2 FRNRAP. The CDR3 spans 16 residues. V shed 1 base and J 8 bases; nucleotides not matched to a gene: 10. The CDR3 here is CASGLAADRVGEKLFF. The CDR3 bases are TGTGCTAGTGGTTTGGCGGCCGACAGGGTAGGCGAAAAACTGTTTTTT.

The chain uses TRBV15 and TRBJ1-2; D might be TRBD1 (6 bases). Germline V gene sequence: CDR1 LNHNV, CDR2 YYDKDF (reference sequence). Trimming shortened V by 0 bases and J by 8 bases, and 19 bases separated the two germline ends. The length of the CDR3 is 16 residues. CDR3 DNA: TGTGCCACCAGCAGAGATCCCCGGACAGCCCTAACGGGCTACACCTTC. Amino acids: CATSRDPRTALTGYTF.

V gene TRBV9 combines with J gene TRBJ2-3; 7 bases agree with TRBD2. In germline, CDR1 is SGDLS, CDR2 YYNGEE. The CDR3 runs to 17 residues. V shed 4 bases and J 0 bases; nucleotides not matched to a gene: 11. The CDR3 DNA sequence: TGTGCCAGCAGCCACGGAGCGGGACTTGATAGCACAGATACGCAGTATTTT. Residues: CASSHGAGLDSTDTQYF.

The chain has TRBV11-2 and TRBJ2-1; 7 bases agree with TRBD2. The CDR3 consists of 15 residues. The V and J ends lost 1 base and 9 bases, in that order; junction bases with no gene match: 9. Looked up from germline, CDR1 is SGHAT and CDR2 is FQNNGV. The CDR3 DNA is TGTGCCAGCAGCTTAGTTGGCGGGAGCGTAGGTGAGCAGTTCTTC. Protein product: CASSLVGGSVGEQFF. Full variable domain (missing parts from reference TRBV11-2 and TRBJ2-1): EAGVAQSPRYKIIEKRQSVAFWCNPISGHATLYWYQQILGQGPKLLIQFQNNGVVDDSQLPKDRFSAERLKGVDSTLKIQPAKLEDSAVYLCASSLVGGSVGEQFFGPGTRLTVL.

This sequence joins TRBV18 and TRBJ2-7, with 10 bases that match TRBD1. Germline V gives CDR1 KGHSH, CDR2 LQKENI. The CDR3 is 14 residues long. V dropped 4 bases and J dropped 4; count of bases not matched to a gene: 4. The CDR3 region is CASSRADRGYEQYF. The DNA for the CDR3 is TGTGCCAGCTCACGGGCGGACAGGGGGTACGAGCAGTACTTC.

V usage is TRBV5-1 and J usage is TRBJ2-5; TRBD1 might be the D (7 bases). This CDR3 has 14 amino acids. The V end was cut by 4 bases, the J end by 5 bases, with 15 bases between. CDR1 is SGHRS, CDR2 YFSETQ, per germline. For the CDR3, the DNA is TGCGCCAGCAGCAGTACAGGGGCGGGGGAGACCCAGTACTTC. This codes for CASSSTGAGETQYF.

The genes are TRBV25-1 and TRBJ1-1; D possibly corresponds to TRBD1 (6 bases). CDR1 MGHDK and CDR2 SYGVNS come from the germline V gene. The germline V and J ends were trimmed by 0 bases and 4 bases, with 15 bases remaining between them. The CDR3 loop spans 16 amino acids. The chain's CDR3 is CASSEYFETGSTEAFF. The CDR3 DNA sequence: TGTGCCAGCAGTGAATACTTCGAGACAGGTTCCACTGAAGCTTTCTTT.

The V gene is TRBV7-2, the J gene TRBJ2-5; tentatively, D is TRBD1 (6 bases). Between the trimmed V and J ends, which lost 5 bases and 3 bases, there was a span of 10 bases. Germline V CDR1 and CDR2: SGHTA, FQGNSA. The length of the CDR3 is 13 residues. CDR3 residues: CASSPRGKETQYF. CDR3 nucleotides: TGTGCCAGCAGCCCGAGGGGGAAAGAGACCCAGTACTTC.

V usage is TRBV19 and J usage is TRBJ2-1; 8 bases align to TRBD2. This CDR3 has 14 amino acids. Germline CDR1 and CDR2: LNHDA and SQIVND (reference sequence). The J segment lost 0 bases and the V segment lost 8 bases, leaving 3 bases of the junction unmatched. This chain's CDR3 is CASYTSGSYNEQFF. DNA for the CDR3: TGTGCCAGTTACACTAGCGGCTCCTACAATGAGCAGTTCTTC.

CDR3 region: CASTFGDRSYEQYF. In nucleotides, the CDR3 is TGTGCCAGCACCTTCGGGGACAGGAGCTACGAGCAGTACTTC. The genes are TRBV28 and TRBJ2-7; 8 bases line up with TRBD1. V lost 7 bases, J lost 3 bases, and 8 bases stayed unmatched. CDR3 length: 14 amino acids. Germline loops: CDR1 MDHEN, CDR2 SYDVKM.

This rearrangement joins TRBV7-2 to TRBJ1-1; TRBD1 matches at 7 bases. This CDR3 comprises 16 residues. The V gene end was trimmed by 5 bases and the J gene end by 1 base; junction bases not matched to a gene: 10. Germline assignment: CDR1 SGHTA and CDR2 FQGNSA. The DNA of the CDR3 is TGTGCCAGCAGCACCCCGGGACAGCAGAGGAACACTGAAGCTTTCTTT. It translates to CASSTPGQQRNTEAFF.

The chain carries TRBV15 and TRBJ1-5; 9 bases map to TRBD1. CDR1 is LNHNV, CDR2 YYDKDF, per germline (reference sequence). This CDR3 is built from 19 residues. The ends lost 3 bases at V and 0 bases at J; junction bases unmatched: 12. CDR3 sequence reads: CATSSSPGQGEYSNQPQHF. In DNA, the CDR3 is TGTGCCACCAGCAGTTCGCCGGGACAGGGAGAATATAGCAATCAGCCCCAGCATTTT.

The chain uses TRBV28 and TRBJ1-5; TRBD1 agrees at 9 bases. The CDR3 runs 16 residues. CDR1 is MDHEN and CDR2 is SYDVKM in the germline V gene. V was pared by 6 bases and J by 5 bases, with 11 bases of the junction left unmatched. The CDR3 protein is CASRPTGQGLDQPQHF. DNA for the CDR3: TGTGCCAGCAGACCTACCGGACAGGGGCTAGATCAGCCCCAGCATTTT.

The chain recombines TRBV28 with TRBJ1-5, with 9 bases lining up with TRBD1. Germline V gene sequence: CDR1 MDHEN, CDR2 SYDVKM. There are 19 residues in the CDR3. V shed 5 bases, J shed 0 bases, and the junction held 14 bases outside the gene matches. The CDR3 reads CASSPPGQGWAVSNQPQHF. The CDR3 coding sequence is TGTGCCAGCAGTCCCCCGGGACAGGGTTGGGCAGTTAGCAATCAGCCCCAGCATTTT.

The rearrangement joins TRBV7-9 to TRBJ1-1, with D possibly matching TRBD1 (6 bases). This CDR3 has 14 residues. V was shortened by 4 bases and J by 1 base, with 10 bases between the two germline ends. Germline CDR1 and CDR2: SEHNR and FQNEAQ (reference sequence). DNA of the CDR3: TGTGCCAGCAGCTCCGGGACAAAGAACACTGAAGCTTTCTTT. Translating it yields CASSSGTKNTEAFF.

The chain combines TRBV28 with TRBJ2-3; possible D gene TRBD2, 5 bases. Between the trimmed V and J ends, which lost 7 bases and 7 bases, there was a span of 21 bases. Per the germline V gene, CDR1 is MDHEN and CDR2 is SYDVKM. The CDR3 runs 15 residues. The CDR3 protein is CASNPEVAAGNTQYF. The DNA for the CDR3 is TGTGCCAGCAACCCGGAGGTCGCGGCAGGTAATACGCAGTATTTT.

V and J are TRBV9 and TRBJ1-1; the D is unclear. Per germline, CDR1 SGDLS and CDR2 YYNGEE. The CDR3 totals 13 residues. V was pared by 0 bases and J by 0 bases, with 3 bases between. The CDR3 here is CASSVAVNTEAFF. The DNA for the CDR3 is TGTGCCAGCAGCGTAGCGGTGAACACTGAAGCTTTCTTT.

The chain links TRBV18 to TRBJ2-7; TRBD1 agrees at 11 bases. This CDR3 is 15 amino acids long. The V and J ends lost 1 base and 2 bases, in that order; junction bases with no gene match: 1. CDR1 and CDR2 from the germline V gene are KGHSH and LQKENI. The CDR3 loop reads CASSPRDRGTYEQYF. CDR3 DNA: TGTGCCAGCTCACCACGGGACAGGGGGACCTACGAGCAGTACTTC.

The V call is TRBV7-2, the J call TRBJ2-2, with D perhaps matching TRBD1 (6 bases). Germline V gene lookup returns CDR1 SGHTA and CDR2 FQGNSA. V dropped 5 bases and J dropped 1 base, with 14 bases sitting between them. The length of the CDR3 is 16 residues. The CDR3 nucleotides read TGTGCCAGCAGCAGCCGGCAGGGGCAGAACACCGGGGAGCTGTTTTTT. Translated, it gives CASSSRQGQNTGELFF. Full variable domain (remainder filled in from reference TRBV7-2 and TRBJ2-2): GAGVSQSPSNKVTEKGKDVELRCDPISGHTALYWYRQSLGQGLEFLIYFQGNSAPDKSGLPSDRFSAERTGGSVSTLTIQRTQQEDSAVYLCASSSRQGQNTGELFFGEGSRLTVL.

This chain links TRBV28 with TRBJ1-2; 8 bases align to TRBD1. Germline V gene data show CDR1 as MDHEN and CDR2 as SYDVKM. Trimming took 8 bases from V and 7 from J; bases not matched to a gene: 9. This CDR3 has 13 amino acids. CDR3 protein: CASGPGGAFGYTF. In DNA, the CDR3 is TGTGCCAGCGGTCCAGGGGGCGCTTTTGGCTACACCTTC.

V usage is TRBV6-5 and J usage is TRBJ2-1; D is perhaps TRBD2 (6 bases). Trimming pared 0 bases from V and 8 bases from J, leaving 11 bases between. The CDR3 is made up of 14 amino acids. Germline V gives CDR1 MNHEY, CDR2 SVGAGI. The CDR3 loop reads CASSYSAGWDEQFF. The DNA for the CDR3 is TGTGCCAGCAGTTACTCGGCGGGGTGGGATGAGCAGTTCTTC.

This rearrangement joins TRBV5-1 to TRBJ1-3; D perhaps matches TRBD1 (6 bases). Germline lookup yields CDR1 SGHRS and CDR2 YFSETQ. CDR3 length equals 16 residues. The V end was cut by 6 bases, the J end by 0 bases, with 16 bases between. The CDR3 protein is CASMQGYGDSGNTIYF. In DNA, the CDR3 is TGCGCCAGCATGCAGGGGTATGGGGACTCTGGAAACACCATATATTTT.